The 5 T cell receptor beta chains below all came from one sample that was sequenced in a study of T cells after yellow fever vaccination (dated by TCRdb to about 2019). What this sample's treatment or condition label stands for: live attenuated yellow fever vaccine strain. Receptor amplification or capture employed 5' RACE. The sample was run on an Illumina HiSeq 2500. TCRdb redid the processing of the public reads, applying fastp at Q25 and MiXCR, and retained in-frame beta chains. Merged by CDR3 protein, the rows form single entries marked with the most common genes and DNA. This sample is represented by about 580,000 distinct CDR3 sequences; around 16% of them were singletons. Around 15% of the sample lies in the top ten. This specimen consisted of PBMCs, obtained 5 days after the first yellow fever vaccination. These receptors were taken from a man aged 18-30 years who received the YFV17D yellow fever vaccine.

This clonotype was seen a handful of times. Here the CDR3 reads CASSSQLAGALRVNEQFF. In nucleotides, the CDR3 is TGTGCCAGCAGCTCCCAACTAGCGGGGGCGCTACGGGTCAATGAGCAGTTCTTC. V is TRBV5-6 and J is TRBJ2-1; 11 nucleotides align to TRBD2. V was clipped by 3 bases and J by 6 bases; unmatched bases: 14. The CDR3 loop spans 18 amino acids. Germline V gene lookup returns CDR1 SGHDT and CDR2 YYEEEE.

This clonotype turned up a few times. One end of the junction varies from germline; a read error may be responsible. The chain recombines TRBV5-1 with TRBJ1-2, with D perhaps matching TRBD1 (5 bases). CDR1 and CDR2 from the germline V gene are SGHRS and YFSETQ. The CDR3 totals 13 residues. CDR3 DNA sequence: TGCGCCAGCAGCTTGTGGGCCGGAGAGGGGCAAAACTTC. This sequence encodes CASSLWAGEGQNF.

This clonotype occurred a few times. The chain combines TRBV11-2 with TRBJ1-5, with 9 bases identical to TRBD1. V shed 5 bases, J shed 6 bases, and the junction held 8 bases outside the gene matches. Germline V gives CDR1 SGHAT, CDR2 FQNNGV. The CDR3 has 15 residues. CDR3 protein: CASSPGQGRTQPQHF. CDR3 nucleotide sequence: TGTGCCAGCAGCCCCGGACAGGGGAGGACTCAGCCCCAGCATTTT.

The J gene is TRBJ2-3, the V gene TRBV7-2; maybe TRBD1 (6 bases). Trimming cost V 5 bases and J 11 bases, with 20 bases left between them. The germline CDR1 and CDR2 sequences are SGHTA and FQGNSA. This CDR3 comprises 14 residues. The CDR3 sequence is CASSTRDKGPRQYF. CDR3 sequence (DNA): TGTGCCAGCAGCACCCGGGACAAAGGGCCGAGGCAGTATTTT.

In DNA, the CDR3 is TGCGCCAGCAGCTCCCCCGACAGGGGGCCAATCGAGCAGTACTTC. It specifies CASSSPDRGPIEQYF. V usage is TRBV5-1 and J usage is TRBJ2-7, with 10 nucleotides matching TRBD1. The CDR3 runs to 15 residues. V shed 3 bases, J shed 6 bases, and the junction held 9 bases outside the gene matches. Per the germline V gene, CDR1 is SGHRS and CDR2 is YFSETQ.